A single sample is the source of the 11 T cell receptor beta chains below, sequenced in a study of regulatory T cells in long-lasting Graves disease (dated by TCRdb to about 2021). The time point label here, explained by the study, means: persistent/refractory GD, antithyroid drugs over 5 years with positive TRAb. For both TCR sequencing and RNA sequencing, RNA was extracted from PBMCs using TRIzol. Library generation was performed with multiplex PCR. Sequencing took place on an Illumina HiSeq 4000. CDR3 regions were amplified by Arm-PCR with iRepertoire HTBI primers to construct TCR beta libraries. TCRdb handled the public reads itself, with Q25 trimming in fastp and clone calling in MiXCR, and kept productive beta chains. Each record represents a unique CDR3 protein, reported with the most common genes and DNA among its rows. The table for this sample lists a few hundred thousand distinct CDR3 sequences; around a quarter of them were counted only once. Roughly a quarter of the sample is in the top ten clones.

This sample comprised peripheral blood mononuclear cells (PBMCs), obtained when the disease was refractory, from a patient treated with antithyroid drugs. The receptors shown here come from a female donor with Graves disease.

There are a few counts of this clonotype. The rearrangement uses TRBV18 and TRBJ2-7, with TRBD1 matching 10 bases. With V trimmed by 3 bases and J by 4 bases, 3 bases remained unmatched. Germline CDR1 KGHSH, CDR2 LQKENI. The CDR3 covers 14 residues. The CDR3 loop is CASSPTGGSYEQYF. CDR3 in DNA: TGTGCCAGCTCACCGACAGGGGGCTCGTACGAGCAGTACTTC.

This clonotype was found a few times. V is TRBV3-1 and J is TRBJ2-1, with D possibly matching TRBD1 (5 bases). From germline, CDR1 is LGHDT and CDR2 YNNKEL (reference sequence). The CDR3 extends over 14 amino acids. Trimming removed 0 bases at V and 12 bases at J, with 15 bases between. CDR3 loop: CASSQDGAVSVQFF. As DNA, the CDR3 is TGTGCCAGCAGCCAAGATGGGGCGGTTAGTGTGCAGTTCTTC.

There are many counts of this clonotype. The rearrangement links TRBV6-1 to TRBJ1-5; 7 positions agree with TRBD1. This CDR3 is built from 16 residues. Germline loops: CDR1 MNHNS, CDR2 SASEGT. The trim removed 8 bases at V and 7 bases at J, leaving 17 bases unmatched. The CDR3 sequence is CASGRGYNRGTQPQHF. DNA of the CDR3: TGTGCCAGCGGTAGGGGGTACAACAGGGGAACGCAGCCCCAGCATTTT.

This clonotype was recorded many times. V is TRBV6-1 and J is TRBJ1-4; no firm D call. Germline assignment: CDR1 MNHNS and CDR2 SASEGT. The length of the CDR3 is 16 residues. V lost 0 bases, J lost 0 bases, and 8 bases lay in between. The CDR3 spells CASSEAGGATNEKLFF. The CDR3 nucleotides read TGTGCCAGCAGTGAAGCGGGAGGTGCAACTAATGAAAAACTGTTTTTT.

The chain has TRBV28 and TRBJ2-5, with 12 bases aligning to TRBD1. The J call may be in error: the DNA end matches TRBJ2-7 better. Germline V gives CDR1 MDHEN, CDR2 SYDVKM. This CDR3 is built from 17 residues. CDR3 residues: CASSPISTGTGGNEQYF. CDR3 bases: TGTGCCAGCTCACCAATATCGACCGGGACAGGGGGCAACGAGCAGTACTTC.

There are a few counts of this clonotype. The V call is TRBV9, the J call TRBJ1-1; D ambiguous. The V end lost 0 bases, the J end lost 1 base, and 7 bases lay between the germline ends. Germline V gives CDR1 SGDLS, CDR2 YYNGEE. This CDR3 contains 14 residues. CDR3 sequence (DNA): TGTGCCAGCAGCGTAGGGCTAGCGAACACTGAAGCTTTCTTT. This encodes CASSVGLANTEAFF.

This clonotype has ten or more counts. This rearrangement joins TRBV28 to TRBJ2-5, with 10 bases aligning to TRBD2. Trimming at V came to 2 bases and at J to 1 base, leaving 10 bases not matched to a gene. The CDR3 contains 18 residues. The germline gives CDR1 MDHEN, CDR2 SYDVKM. CDR3 coding DNA: TGTGCCAGCAGTTTAATCCTCTTAGCGGGAGGACCCCAAGAGACCCAGTACTTC. Protein sequence: CASSLILLAGGPQETQYF. Supplemented by reference TRBV28 and TRBJ2-5, the full variable domain reads DVKVTQSSRYLVKRTGEKVFLECVQDMDHENMFWYRQDPGLGLRLIYFSYDVKMKEKGDIPEGYSVSREKKERFSLILESASTNQTSMYLCASSLILLAGGPQETQYFGPGTRLLVL.

The chain joins TRBV19 to TRBJ1-2, with 9 bases identical to TRBD1. Germline V gives CDR1 LNHDA, CDR2 SQIVND (reference sequence). Unmatched junction bases numbered 9, after V lost 5 bases and J lost 8 bases. This CDR3 has 14 residues. CDR3 loop: CASSSRDRVVGYTF. CDR3 sequence (DNA): TGTGCCAGTAGTTCACGGGACAGGGTCGTCGGCTACACCTTC.

This chain joins TRBV27 and TRBJ2-6; 7 nucleotides line up with TRBD1. Germline V gene lookup returns CDR1 MNHEY and CDR2 SMNVEV (reference sequence). The CDR3 length is 16 residues. Trimming cost V 5 bases and J 4 bases; bases outside gene matches: 8. The CDR3 region is CASSLVQGNGANVLTF. The CDR3 DNA reads TGTGCCAGCAGTCTGGTACAGGGGAACGGGGCCAACGTCCTGACTTTC. The full variable domain, in which reference TRBV27 and TRBJ2-6 provide the parts outside the CDR3, is EAQVTQNPRYLITVTGKKLTVTCSQNMNHEYMSWYRQDPGLGLRQIYYSMNVEVTDKGDVPEGYKVSRKEKRNFPLILESPSPNQTSLYFCASSLVQGNGANVLTFGAGSRLTVL.

This chain uses TRBV5-1 with TRBJ2-5, with D possibly being TRBD1 (6 bases). The CDR3 is 14 residues long. With 6 bases removed from V and 2 bases from J, the gap between germline ends came to 14 bases. CDR1 is SGHRS and CDR2 is YFSETQ in the germline V gene. The CDR3 loop reads CASKEGGWQETQYF. In DNA, the CDR3 is TGCGCCAGCAAGGAAGGGGGTTGGCAAGAGACCCAGTACTTC.

This chain joins TRBV14 and TRBJ2-5; D is ambiguous. The CDR3 has 13 residues. Per the germline V gene, CDR1 is SGHDN and CDR2 is FVKESK. The V end lost 1 base, the J end lost 2 bases, and 5 bases lay between the germline ends. CDR3: CASSQVNQETQYF. The DNA for the CDR3 is TGTGCCAGCAGCCAAGTAAATCAAGAGACCCAGTACTTC.